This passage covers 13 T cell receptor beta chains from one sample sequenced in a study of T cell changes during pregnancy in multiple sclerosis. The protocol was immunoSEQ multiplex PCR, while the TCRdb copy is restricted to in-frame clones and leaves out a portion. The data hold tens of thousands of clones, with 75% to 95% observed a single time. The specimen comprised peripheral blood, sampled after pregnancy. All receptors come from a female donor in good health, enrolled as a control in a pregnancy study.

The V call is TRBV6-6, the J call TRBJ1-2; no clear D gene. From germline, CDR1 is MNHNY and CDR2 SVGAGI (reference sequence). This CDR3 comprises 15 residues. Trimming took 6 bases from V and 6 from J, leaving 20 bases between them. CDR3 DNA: TGTGCCAGCAGCCCTCCAGGTAGGAGGGCGGATGGCTACACCTTC. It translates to CASSPPGRRADGYTF.

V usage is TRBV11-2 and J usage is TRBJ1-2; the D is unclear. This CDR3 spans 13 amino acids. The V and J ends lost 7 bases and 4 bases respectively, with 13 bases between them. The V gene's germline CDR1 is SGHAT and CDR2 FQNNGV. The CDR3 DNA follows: TGTGCCAGCACACTCCTCGAGCCCTATGGCTACACCTTC. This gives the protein CASTLLEPYGYTF.

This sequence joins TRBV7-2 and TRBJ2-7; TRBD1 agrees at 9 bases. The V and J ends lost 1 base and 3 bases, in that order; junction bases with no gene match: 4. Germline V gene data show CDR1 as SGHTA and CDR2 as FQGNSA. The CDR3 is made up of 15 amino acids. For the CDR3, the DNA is TGTGCCAGCAGCTTAGGCGGACAGGGGAACTACGAGCAGTACTTC. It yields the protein CASSLGGQGNYEQYF. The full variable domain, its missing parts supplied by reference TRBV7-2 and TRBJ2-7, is GAGVSQSPSNKVTEKGKDVELRCDPISGHTALYWYRQSLGQGLEFLIYFQGNSAPDKSGLPSDRFSAERTGGSVSTLTIQRTQQEDSAVYLCASSLGGQGNYEQYFGPGTRLTVT.

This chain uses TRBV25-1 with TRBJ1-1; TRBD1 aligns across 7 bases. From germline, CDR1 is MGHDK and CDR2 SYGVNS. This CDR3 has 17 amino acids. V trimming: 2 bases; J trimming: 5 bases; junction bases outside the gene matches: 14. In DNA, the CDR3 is TGTGCCAGCAGTGAAGGCCGATCGACAGGGAGCAGGACTGAAGCTTTCTTT. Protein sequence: CASSEGRSTGSRTEAFF.

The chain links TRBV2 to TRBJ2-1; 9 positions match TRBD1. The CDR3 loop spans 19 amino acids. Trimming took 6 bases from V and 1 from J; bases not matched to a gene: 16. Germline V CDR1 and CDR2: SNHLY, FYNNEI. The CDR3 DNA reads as TGTGCCAGCAGAACACCCCGGGACAGGGTCCTAAGTTCCTACAATGAGCAGTTCTTC. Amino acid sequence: CASRTPRDRVLSSYNEQFF.

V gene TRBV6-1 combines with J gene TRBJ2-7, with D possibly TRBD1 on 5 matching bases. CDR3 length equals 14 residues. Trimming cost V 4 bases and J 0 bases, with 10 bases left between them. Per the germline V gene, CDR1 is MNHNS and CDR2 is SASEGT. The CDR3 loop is CASSARTTSYEQYF. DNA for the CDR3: TGTGCCAGCAGTGCCAGGACAACCTCCTACGAGCAGTACTTC.

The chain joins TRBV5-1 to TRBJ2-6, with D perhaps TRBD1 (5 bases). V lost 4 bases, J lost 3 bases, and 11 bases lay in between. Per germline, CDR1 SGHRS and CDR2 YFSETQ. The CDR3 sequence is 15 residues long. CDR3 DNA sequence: TGCGCCAGCAGCAGCCAGGGCGGTGGGGCCAACGTCCTGACTTTC. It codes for CASSSQGGGANVLTF.

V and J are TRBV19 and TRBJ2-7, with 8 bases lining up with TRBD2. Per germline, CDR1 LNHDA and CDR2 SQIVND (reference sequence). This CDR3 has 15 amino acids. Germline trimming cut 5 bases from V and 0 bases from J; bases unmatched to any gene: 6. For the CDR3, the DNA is TGTGCCAGTAGTCCCGCGAGCGGGAGCTCCTACGAGCAGTACTTC. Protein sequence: CASSPASGSSYEQYF.

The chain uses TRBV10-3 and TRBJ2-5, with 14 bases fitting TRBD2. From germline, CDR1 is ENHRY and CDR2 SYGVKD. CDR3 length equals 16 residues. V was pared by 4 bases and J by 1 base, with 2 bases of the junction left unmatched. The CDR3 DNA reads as TGTGCCATCAGTGGACTAGCGGGGGGGCCCCAAGAGACCCAGTACTTC. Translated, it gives CAISGLAGGPQETQYF.

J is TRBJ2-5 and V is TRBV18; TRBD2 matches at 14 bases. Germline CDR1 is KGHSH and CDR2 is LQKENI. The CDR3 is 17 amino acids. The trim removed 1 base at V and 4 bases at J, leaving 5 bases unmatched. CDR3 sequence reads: CASSPRGLAGGIETQYF. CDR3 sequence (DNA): TGTGCCAGCTCACCACGAGGACTAGCGGGGGGTATAGAGACCCAGTACTTC. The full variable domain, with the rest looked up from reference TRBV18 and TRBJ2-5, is NAGVMQNPRHLVRRRGQEARLRCSPMKGHSHVYWYRQLPEEGLKFMVYLQKENIIDESGMPKERFSAEFPKEGPSILRIQQVVRGDSAAYFCASSPRGLAGGIETQYFGPGTRLLVL.

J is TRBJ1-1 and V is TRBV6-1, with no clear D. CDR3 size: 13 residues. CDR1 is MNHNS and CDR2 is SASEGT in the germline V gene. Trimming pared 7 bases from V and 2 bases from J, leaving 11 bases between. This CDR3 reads CASTQIVNTEAFF. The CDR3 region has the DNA TGTGCCAGCACCCAAATTGTCAACACTGAAGCTTTCTTT.

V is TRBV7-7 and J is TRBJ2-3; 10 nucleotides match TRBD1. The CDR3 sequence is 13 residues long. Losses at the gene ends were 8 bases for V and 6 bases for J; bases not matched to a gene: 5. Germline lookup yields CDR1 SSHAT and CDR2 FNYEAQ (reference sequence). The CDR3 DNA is TGTGCCAGCTCGACAGGGGGCTCGGATACGCAGTATTTT. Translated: CASSTGGSDTQYF.

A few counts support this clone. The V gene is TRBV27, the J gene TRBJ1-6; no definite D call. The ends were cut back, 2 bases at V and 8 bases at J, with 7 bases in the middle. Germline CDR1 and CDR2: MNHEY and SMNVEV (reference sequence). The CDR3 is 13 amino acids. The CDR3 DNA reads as TGTGCCAGCAGTTTAATCCGGGATTCACCCCTCCACTTT. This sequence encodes CASSLIRDSPLHF.